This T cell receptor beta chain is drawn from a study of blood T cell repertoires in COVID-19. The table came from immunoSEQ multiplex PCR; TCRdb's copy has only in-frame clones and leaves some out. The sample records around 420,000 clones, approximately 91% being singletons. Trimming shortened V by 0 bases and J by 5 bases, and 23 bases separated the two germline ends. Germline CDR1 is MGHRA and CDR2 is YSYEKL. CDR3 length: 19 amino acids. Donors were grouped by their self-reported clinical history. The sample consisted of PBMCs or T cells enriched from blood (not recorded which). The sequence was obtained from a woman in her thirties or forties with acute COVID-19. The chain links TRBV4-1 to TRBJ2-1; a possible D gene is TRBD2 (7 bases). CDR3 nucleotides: TGCGCCAGCAGCCAAGATCCGGCTTCGGCGGGGGCCACCGACAATGAGCAGTTCTTC. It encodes CASSQDPASAGATDNEQFF.